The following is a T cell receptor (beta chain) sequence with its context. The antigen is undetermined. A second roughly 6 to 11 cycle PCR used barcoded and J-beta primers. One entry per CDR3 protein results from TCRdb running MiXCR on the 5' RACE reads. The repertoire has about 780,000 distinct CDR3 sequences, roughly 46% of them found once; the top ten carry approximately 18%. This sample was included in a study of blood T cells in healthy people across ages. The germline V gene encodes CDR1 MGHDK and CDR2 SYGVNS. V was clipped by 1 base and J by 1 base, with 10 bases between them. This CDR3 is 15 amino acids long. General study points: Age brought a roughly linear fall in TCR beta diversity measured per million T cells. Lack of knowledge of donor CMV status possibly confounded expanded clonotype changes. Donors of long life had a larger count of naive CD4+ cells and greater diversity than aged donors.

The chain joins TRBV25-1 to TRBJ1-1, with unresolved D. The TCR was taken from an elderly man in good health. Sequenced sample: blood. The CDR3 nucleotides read TGTGCCAGCAGTGAATCGCACAGAGGGAACACTGAAGCTTTCTTT. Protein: CASSESHRGNTEAFF.